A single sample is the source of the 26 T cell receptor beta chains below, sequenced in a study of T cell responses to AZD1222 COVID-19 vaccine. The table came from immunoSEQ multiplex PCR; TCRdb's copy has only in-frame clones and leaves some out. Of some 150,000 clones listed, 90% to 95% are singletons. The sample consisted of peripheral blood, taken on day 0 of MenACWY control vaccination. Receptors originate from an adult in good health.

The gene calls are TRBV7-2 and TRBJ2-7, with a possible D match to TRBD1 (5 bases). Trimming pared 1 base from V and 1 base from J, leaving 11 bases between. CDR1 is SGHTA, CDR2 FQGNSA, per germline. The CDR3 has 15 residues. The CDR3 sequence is CASSLGGLLSYEQYF. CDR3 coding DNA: TGTGCCAGCAGCTTAGGGGGCCTTCTGTCCTACGAGCAGTACTTC.

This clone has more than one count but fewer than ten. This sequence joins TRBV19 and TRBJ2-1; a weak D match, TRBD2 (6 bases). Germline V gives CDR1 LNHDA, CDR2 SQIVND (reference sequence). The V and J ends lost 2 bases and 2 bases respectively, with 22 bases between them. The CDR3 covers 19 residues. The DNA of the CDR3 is TGTGCCAGTAGTATATGGTACCAAAGGGGTAGCGGTACCTACAATGAGCAGTTCTTC. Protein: CASSIWYQRGSGTYNEQFF.

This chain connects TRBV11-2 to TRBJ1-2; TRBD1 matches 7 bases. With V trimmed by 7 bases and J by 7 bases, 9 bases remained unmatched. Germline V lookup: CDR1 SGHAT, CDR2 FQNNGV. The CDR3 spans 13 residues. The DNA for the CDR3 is TGTGCCAGCACTGGGAGGGGGCGCGGTGGCTACACCTTC. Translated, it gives CASTGRGRGGYTF. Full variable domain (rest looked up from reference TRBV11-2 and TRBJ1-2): EAGVAQSPRYKIIEKRQSVAFWCNPISGHATLYWYQQILGQGPKLLIQFQNNGVVDDSQLPKDRFSAERLKGVDSTLKIQPAKLEDSAVYLCASTGRGRGGYTFGSGTRLTVV.

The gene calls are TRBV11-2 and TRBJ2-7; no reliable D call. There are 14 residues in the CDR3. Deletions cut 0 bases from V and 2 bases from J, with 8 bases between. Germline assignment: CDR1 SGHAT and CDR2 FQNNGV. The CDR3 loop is CASSLDTAAYEQYF. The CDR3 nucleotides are TGTGCCAGCAGCTTAGATACGGCGGCCTACGAGCAGTACTTC.

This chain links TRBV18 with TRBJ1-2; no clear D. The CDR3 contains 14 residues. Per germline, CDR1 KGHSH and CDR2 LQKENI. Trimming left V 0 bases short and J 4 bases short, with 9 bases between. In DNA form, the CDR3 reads TGTGCCAGCTCACCACCCACACGTTCCTATGGCTACACCTTC. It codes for CASSPPTRSYGYTF.

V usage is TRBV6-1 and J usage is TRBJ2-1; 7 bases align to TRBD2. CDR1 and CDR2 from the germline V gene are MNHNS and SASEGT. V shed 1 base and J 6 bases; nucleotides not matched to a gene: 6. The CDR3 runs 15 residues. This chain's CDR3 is CASSEVRGVGNEQFF. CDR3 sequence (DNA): TGTGCCAGCAGTGAAGTTCGGGGGGTGGGCAATGAGCAGTTCTTC.

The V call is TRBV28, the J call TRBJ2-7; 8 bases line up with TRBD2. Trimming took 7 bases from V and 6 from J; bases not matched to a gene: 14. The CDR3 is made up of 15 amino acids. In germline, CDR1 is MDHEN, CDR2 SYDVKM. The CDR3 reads CASNEPGLEFFEQYF. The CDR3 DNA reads TGTGCCAGCAACGAACCGGGACTAGAATTTTTCGAGCAGTACTTC.

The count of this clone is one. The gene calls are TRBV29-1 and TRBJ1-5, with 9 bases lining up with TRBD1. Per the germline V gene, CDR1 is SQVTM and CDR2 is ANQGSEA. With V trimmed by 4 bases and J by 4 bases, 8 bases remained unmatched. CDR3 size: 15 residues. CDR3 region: CSVAPGQGPNQPQHF. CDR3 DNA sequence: TGCAGCGTTGCTCCGGGACAGGGCCCGAATCAGCCCCAGCATTTT. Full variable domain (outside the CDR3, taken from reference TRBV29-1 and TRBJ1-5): SAVISQKPSRDICQRGTSLTIQCQVDSQVTMMFWYRQQPGQSLTLIATANQGSEATYESGFVIDKFPISRPNLTFSTLTVSNMSPEDSSIYLCSVAPGQGPNQPQHFGDGTRLSIL.

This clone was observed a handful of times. DNA of the CDR3: TGTGCCAGCACCTACACAGCGACCACAGATACGCAGTATTTT. Protein: CASTYTATTDTQYF. This chain connects TRBV5-4 to TRBJ2-3; D gene uncertain. Germline CDR1 and CDR2: SGHNT and YYREEE (reference sequence). The CDR3 extends over 14 amino acids. V lost 6 bases to trimming and J lost 2 bases, with 13 bases between them.

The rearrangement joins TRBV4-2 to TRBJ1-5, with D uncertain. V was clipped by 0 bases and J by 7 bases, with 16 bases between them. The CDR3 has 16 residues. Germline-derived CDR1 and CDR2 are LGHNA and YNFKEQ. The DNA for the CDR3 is TGTGCCAGCAGCCAAGAACGTTCAGGTCCGGGCCAGCCCCAGCATTTT. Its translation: CASSQERSGPGQPQHF.

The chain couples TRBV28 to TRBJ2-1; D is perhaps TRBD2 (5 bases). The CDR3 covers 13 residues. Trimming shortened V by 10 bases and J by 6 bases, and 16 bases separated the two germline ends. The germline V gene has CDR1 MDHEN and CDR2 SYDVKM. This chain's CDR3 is CATMLASSNEQFF. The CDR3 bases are TGTGCCACCATGTTAGCGAGTAGCAATGAGCAGTTCTTC.

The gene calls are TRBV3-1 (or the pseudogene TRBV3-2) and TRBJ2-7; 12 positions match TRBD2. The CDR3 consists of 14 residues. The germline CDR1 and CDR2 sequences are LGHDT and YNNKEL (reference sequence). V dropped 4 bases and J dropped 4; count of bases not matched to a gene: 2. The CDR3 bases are TGTGCCAGCAGCCTTGGGACTAGCGGGTACGAGCAGTACTTC. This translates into CASSLGTSGYEQYF.

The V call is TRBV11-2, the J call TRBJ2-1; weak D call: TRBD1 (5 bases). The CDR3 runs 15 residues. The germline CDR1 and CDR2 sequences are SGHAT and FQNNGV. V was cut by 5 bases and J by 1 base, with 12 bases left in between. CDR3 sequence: CASSTSQGSYNEQFF. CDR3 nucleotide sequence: TGTGCCAGCAGCACGAGTCAGGGTTCCTACAATGAGCAGTTCTTC.

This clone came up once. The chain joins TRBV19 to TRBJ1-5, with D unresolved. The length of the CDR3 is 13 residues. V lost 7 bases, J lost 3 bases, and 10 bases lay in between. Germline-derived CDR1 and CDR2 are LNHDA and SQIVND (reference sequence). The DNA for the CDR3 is TGTGCCAGTACAATCGACTACAATCAGCCCCAGCATTTT. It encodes CASTIDYNQPQHF.

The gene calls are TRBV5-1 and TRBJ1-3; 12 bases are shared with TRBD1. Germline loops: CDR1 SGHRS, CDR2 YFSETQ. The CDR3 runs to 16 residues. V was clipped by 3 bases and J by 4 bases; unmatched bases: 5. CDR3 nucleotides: TGCGCCAGCAGCTCGGGACAGGGGGCAGAGGGAAACACCATATATTTT. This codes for CASSSGQGAEGNTIYF.

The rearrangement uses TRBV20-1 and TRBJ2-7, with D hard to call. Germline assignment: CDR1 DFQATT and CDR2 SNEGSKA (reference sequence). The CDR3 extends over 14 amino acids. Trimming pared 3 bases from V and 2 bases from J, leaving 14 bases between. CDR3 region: CSASNPGLPYEQYF. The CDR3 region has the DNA TGCAGTGCTAGTAACCCGGGCCTTCCCTACGAGCAGTACTTC.

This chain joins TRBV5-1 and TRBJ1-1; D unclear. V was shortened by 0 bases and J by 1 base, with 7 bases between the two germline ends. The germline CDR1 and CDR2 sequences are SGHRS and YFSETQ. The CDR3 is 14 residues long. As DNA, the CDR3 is TGCGCCAGCAGCTTGGCCTGGTCGAACACTGAAGCTTTCTTT. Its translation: CASSLAWSNTEAFF.

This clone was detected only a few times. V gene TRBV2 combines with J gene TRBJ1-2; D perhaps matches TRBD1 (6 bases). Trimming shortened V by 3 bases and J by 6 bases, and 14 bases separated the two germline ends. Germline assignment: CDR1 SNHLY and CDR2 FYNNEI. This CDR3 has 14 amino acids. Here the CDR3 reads CASSERGASHGYTF. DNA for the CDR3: TGTGCCAGCAGTGAGCGGGGGGCGTCCCATGGCTACACCTTC.

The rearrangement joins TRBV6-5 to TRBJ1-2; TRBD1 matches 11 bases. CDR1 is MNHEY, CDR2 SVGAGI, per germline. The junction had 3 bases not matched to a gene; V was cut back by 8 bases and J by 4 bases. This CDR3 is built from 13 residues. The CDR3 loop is CASRTGGAYGYTF. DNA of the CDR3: TGTGCCAGCCGGACAGGGGGCGCCTATGGCTACACCTTC.

This chain's CDR3 is CASSLGLAGGQYEQYF. In DNA form, the CDR3 reads TGCGCCAGCAGCTTGGGACTAGCGGGGGGGCAGTACGAGCAGTACTTC. The chain combines TRBV5-1 with TRBJ2-7; 14 positions match TRBD2. V shed 0 bases, J shed 4 bases, and the junction held 3 bases outside the gene matches. The length of the CDR3 is 16 residues. Germline CDR1 SGHRS, CDR2 YFSETQ.

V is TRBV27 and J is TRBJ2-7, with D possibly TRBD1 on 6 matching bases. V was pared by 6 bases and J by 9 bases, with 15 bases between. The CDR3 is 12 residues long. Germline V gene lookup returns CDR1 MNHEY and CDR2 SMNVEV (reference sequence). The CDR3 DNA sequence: TGTGCCAGCAGGGGGGCCGCAGACGGGCAGTACTTC. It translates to CASRGAADGQYF.

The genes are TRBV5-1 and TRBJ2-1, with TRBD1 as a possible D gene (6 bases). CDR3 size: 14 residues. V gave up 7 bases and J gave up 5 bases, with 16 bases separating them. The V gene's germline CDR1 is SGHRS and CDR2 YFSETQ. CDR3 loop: CASPGTGSDNEQFF. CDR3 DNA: TGCGCCAGCCCGGGTACAGGGTCCGACAATGAGCAGTTCTTC.

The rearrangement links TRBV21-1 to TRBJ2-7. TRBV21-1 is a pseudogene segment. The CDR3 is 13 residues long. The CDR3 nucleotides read TGTGCCAGCAGCAAATCTCAAGAAGGCGAGCAGTACTTC. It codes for CASSKSQEGEQYF.

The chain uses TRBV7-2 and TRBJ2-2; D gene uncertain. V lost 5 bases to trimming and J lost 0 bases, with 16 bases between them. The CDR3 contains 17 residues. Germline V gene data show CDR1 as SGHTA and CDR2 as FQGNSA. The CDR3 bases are TGTGCCAGCAGCCAACGTGGAACGGCAGCGAACACCGGGGAGCTGTTTTTT. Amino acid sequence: CASSQRGTAANTGELFF.

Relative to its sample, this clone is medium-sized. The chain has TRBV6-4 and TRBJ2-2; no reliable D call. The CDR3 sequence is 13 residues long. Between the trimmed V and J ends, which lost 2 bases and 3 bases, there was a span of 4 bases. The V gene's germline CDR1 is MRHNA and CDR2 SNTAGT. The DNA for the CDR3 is TGTGCCAGCAGTGACAGGGACACCGGGGAGCTGTTTTTT. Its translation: CASSDRDTGELFF.

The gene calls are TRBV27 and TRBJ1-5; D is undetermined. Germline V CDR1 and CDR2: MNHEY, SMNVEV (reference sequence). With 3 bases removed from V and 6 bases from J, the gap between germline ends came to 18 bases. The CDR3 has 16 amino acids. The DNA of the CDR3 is TGTGCCAGCAGTTTGAACGGAGCAAATGTGGGTCAGCCCCAGCATTTT. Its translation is CASSLNGANVGQPQHF.